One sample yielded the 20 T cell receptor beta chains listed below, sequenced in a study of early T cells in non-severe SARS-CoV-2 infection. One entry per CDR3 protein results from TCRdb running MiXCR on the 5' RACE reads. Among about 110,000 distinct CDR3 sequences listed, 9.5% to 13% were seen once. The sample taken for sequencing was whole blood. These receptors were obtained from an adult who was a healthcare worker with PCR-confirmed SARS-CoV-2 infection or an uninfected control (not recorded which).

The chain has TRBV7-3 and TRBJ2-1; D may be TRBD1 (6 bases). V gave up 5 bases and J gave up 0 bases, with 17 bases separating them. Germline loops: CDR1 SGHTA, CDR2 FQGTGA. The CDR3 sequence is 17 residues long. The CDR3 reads CASSPPERGSSYNEQFF. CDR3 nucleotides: TGTGCCAGCAGCCCCCCCGAGAGGGGGAGCTCCTACAATGAGCAGTTCTTC.

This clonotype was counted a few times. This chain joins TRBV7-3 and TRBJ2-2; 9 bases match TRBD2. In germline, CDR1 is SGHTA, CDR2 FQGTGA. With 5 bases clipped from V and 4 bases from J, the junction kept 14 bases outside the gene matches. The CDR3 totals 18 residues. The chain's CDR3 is CASSVNPLFSGSTGELFF. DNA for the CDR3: TGTGCCAGCAGCGTTAACCCACTTTTTAGCGGGAGCACCGGGGAGCTGTTTTTT.

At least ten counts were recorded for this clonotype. CDR3 amino acids: CASSPINPGRSTDTQYF. The DNA for the CDR3 is TGTGCCAGCAGTCCGATCAATCCGGGACGGAGCACAGATACGCAGTATTTT. The chain uses TRBV27 and TRBJ2-3; either TRBD1 or TRBD2 may fit D (5 bases each). CDR1 is MNHEY, CDR2 SMNVEV, per germline (reference sequence). This CDR3 is built from 17 residues. The V gene lost 5 bases and the J gene lost 0 bases, with 18 bases spanning the gap.

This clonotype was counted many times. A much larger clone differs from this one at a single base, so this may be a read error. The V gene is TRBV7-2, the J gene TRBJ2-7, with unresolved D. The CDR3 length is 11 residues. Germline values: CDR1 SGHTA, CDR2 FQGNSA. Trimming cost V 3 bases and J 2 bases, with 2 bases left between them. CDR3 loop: CASSFAYEQYF. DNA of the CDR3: TGTGCCAGCAGCTTCGCCTACGAGCAGTACTTC.

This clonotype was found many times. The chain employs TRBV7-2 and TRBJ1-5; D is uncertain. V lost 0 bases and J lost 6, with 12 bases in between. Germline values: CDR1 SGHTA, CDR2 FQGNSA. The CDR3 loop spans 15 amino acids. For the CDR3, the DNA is TGTGCCAGCAGCTTAGCCCAAAAGGGAGCTCAGCCCCAGCATTTT. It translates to CASSLAQKGAQPQHF.

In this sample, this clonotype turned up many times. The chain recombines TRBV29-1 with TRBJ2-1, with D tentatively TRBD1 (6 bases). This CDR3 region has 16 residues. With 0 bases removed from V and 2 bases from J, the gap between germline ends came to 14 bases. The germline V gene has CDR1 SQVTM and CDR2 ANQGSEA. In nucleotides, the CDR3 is TGCAGCGTTGAAGAAACAGGCTACAGGGCCTACAATGAGCAGTTCTTC. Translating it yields CSVEETGYRAYNEQFF.

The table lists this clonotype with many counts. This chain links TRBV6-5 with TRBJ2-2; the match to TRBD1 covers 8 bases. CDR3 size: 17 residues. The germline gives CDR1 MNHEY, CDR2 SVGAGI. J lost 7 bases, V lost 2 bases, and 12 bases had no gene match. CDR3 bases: TGTGCCAGCAGTTACCCCACCGGGACAGGTCCATTCGGGGAGCTGTTTTTT. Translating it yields CASSYPTGTGPFGELFF.

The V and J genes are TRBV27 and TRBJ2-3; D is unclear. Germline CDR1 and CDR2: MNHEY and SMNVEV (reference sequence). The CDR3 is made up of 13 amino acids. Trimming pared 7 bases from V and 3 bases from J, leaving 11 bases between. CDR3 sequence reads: CASTHGGTDTQYF. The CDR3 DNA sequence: TGTGCCAGCACCCATGGTGGAACAGATACGCAGTATTTT.

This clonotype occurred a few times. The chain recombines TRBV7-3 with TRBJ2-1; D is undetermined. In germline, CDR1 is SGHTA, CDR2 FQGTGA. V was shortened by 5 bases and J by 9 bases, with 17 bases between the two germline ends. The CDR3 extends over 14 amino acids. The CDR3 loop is CASSQEGSVAEQFF. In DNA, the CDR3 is TGTGCCAGCAGCCAAGAAGGCTCGGTGGCTGAGCAGTTCTTC.

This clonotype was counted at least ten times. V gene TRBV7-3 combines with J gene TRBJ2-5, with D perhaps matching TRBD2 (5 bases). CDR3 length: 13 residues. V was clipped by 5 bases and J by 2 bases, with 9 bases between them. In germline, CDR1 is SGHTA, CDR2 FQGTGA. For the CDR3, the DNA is TGTGCCAGCAGCCGAGGGTCACAAGAGACCCAGTACTTC. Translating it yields CASSRGSQETQYF.

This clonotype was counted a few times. This chain's CDR3 is CASSFSIGETQYF. In DNA form, the CDR3 reads TGCGCCAGCAGCTTTTCCATCGGAGAGACCCAGTACTTC. The chain links TRBV5-1 to TRBJ2-5; unclear D gene. From germline, CDR1 is SGHRS and CDR2 YFSETQ. CDR3 length: 13 residues. Deletions cut 2 bases from V and 4 bases from J, with 9 bases between.

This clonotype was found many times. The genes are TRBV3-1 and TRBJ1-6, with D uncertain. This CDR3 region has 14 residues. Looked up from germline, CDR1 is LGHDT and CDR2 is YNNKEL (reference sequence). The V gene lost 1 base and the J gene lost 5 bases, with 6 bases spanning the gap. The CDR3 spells CASSQGINNSPLHF. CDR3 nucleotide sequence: TGTGCCAGCAGCCAAGGGATCAATAATTCACCCCTCCACTTT. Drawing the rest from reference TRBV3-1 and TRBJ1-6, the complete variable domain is DTAVSQTPKYLVTQMGNDKSIKCEQNLGHDTMYWYKQDSKKFLKIMFSYNNKELIINETVPNRFSPKSPDKAHLNLHINSLELGDSAVYFCASSQGINNSPLHFGNGTRLTVT.

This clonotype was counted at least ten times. Written as DNA, the CDR3 is TGCAGTGCTAGAGATGGAGGGGGGCCCAGCAATGAGCAGTTCTTC. Its translation is CSARDGGGPSNEQFF. This chain joins TRBV20-1 and TRBJ2-1; D is tentatively TRBD1 or TRBD2 (6 bases each). V lost 0 bases, J lost 6 bases, and 15 bases lay in between. Germline CDR1 DFQATT, CDR2 SNEGSKA (reference sequence). The CDR3 covers 15 residues.

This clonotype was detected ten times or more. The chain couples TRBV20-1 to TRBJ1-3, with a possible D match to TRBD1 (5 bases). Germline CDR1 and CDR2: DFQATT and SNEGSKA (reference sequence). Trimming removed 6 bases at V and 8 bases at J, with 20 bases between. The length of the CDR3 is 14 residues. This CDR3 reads CSASPGSGIDTIYF. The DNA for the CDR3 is TGCAGTGCCTCCCCAGGGTCAGGAATCGACACCATATATTTT.

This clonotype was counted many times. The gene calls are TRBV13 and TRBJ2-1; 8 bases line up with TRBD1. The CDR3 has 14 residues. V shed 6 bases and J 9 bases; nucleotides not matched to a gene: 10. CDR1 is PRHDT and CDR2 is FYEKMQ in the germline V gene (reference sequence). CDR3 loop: CASRLRGPGGEQFF. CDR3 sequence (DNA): TGTGCCAGCAGGCTCAGGGGGCCGGGTGGTGAGCAGTTCTTC.

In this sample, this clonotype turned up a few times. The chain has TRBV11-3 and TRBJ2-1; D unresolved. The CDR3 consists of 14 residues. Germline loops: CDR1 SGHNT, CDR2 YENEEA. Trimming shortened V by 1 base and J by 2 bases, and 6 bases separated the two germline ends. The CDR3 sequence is CASSLARTYNEQFF. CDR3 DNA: TGTGCCAGCAGCTTAGCTCGCACCTACAATGAGCAGTTCTTC.

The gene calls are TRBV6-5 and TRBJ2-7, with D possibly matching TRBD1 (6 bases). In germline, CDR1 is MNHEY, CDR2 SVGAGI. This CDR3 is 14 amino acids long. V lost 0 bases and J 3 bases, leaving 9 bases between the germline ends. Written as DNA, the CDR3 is TGTGCCAGCAGTTACTCGAACAGGGACTACGAGCAGTACTTC. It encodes CASSYSNRDYEQYF.

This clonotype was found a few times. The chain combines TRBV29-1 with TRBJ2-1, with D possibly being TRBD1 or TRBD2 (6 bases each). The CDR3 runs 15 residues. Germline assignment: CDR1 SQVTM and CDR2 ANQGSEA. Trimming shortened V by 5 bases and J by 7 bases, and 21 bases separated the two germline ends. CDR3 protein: CSVPPVGGERNEQFF. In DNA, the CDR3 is TGCAGCGTTCCCCCGGTCGGGGGCGAAAGGAATGAGCAGTTCTTC.

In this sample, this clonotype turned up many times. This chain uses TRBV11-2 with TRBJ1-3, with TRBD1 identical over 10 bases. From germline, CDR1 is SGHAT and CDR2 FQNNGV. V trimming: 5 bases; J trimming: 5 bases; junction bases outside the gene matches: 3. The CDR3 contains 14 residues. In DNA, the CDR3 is TGTGCCAGCAGCGCGACAGGGGGCCGAAACACCATATATTTT. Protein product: CASSATGGRNTIYF.

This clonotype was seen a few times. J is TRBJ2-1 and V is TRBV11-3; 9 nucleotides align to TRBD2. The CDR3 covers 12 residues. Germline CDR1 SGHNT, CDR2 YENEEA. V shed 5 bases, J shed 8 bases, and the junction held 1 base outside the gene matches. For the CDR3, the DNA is TGTGCCAGCAGCCAGCGGGAGGATGAGCAGTTCTTC. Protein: CASSQREDEQFF.